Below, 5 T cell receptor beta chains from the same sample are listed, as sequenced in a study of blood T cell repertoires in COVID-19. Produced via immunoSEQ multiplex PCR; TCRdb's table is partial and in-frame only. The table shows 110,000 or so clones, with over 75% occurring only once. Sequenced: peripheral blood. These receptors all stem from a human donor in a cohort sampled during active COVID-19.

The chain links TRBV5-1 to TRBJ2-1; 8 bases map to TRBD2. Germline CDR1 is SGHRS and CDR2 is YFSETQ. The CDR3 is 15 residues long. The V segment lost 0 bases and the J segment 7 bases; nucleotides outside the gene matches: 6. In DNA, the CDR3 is TGCGCCAGCAGCTTGGCGGGAGGGCCGGTAAATGAGCAGTTCTTC. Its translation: CASSLAGGPVNEQFF.

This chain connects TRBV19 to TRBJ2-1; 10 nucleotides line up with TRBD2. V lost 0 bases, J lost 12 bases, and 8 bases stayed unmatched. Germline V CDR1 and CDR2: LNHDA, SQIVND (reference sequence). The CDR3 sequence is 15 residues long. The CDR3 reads CASSIDRILAGSQFF. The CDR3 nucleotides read TGTGCCAGTAGTATAGATAGGATACTAGCGGGATCGCAGTTCTTC.

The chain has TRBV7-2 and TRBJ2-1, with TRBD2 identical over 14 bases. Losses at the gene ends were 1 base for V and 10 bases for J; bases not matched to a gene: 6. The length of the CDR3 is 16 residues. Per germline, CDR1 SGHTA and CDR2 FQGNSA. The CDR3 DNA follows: TGTGCCAGCAGCTTAGAGGTGGGACTAGCGGGGGACGAGCAGTTCTTC. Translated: CASSLEVGLAGDEQFF. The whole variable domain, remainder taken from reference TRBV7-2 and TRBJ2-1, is GAGVSQSPSNKVTEKGKDVELRCDPISGHTALYWYRQSLGQGLEFLIYFQGNSAPDKSGLPSDRFSAERTGGSVSTLTIQRTQQEDSAVYLCASSLEVGLAGDEQFFGPGTRLTVL.

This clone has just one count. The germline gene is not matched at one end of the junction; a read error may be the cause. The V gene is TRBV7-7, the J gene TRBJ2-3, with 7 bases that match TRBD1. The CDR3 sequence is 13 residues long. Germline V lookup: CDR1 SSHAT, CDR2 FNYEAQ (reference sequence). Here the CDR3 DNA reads TGTGCTAGCAGCGAAACAGGGGTAGATACGCAGTATTTT. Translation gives CASSETGVDTQYF.

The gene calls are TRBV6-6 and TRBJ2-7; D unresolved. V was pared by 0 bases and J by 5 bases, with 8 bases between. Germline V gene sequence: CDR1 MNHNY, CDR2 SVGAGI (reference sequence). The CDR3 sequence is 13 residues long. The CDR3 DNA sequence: TGTGCCAGCAGTTACTCCACGAGCAACGAGCAGTACTTC. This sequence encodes CASSYSTSNEQYF.